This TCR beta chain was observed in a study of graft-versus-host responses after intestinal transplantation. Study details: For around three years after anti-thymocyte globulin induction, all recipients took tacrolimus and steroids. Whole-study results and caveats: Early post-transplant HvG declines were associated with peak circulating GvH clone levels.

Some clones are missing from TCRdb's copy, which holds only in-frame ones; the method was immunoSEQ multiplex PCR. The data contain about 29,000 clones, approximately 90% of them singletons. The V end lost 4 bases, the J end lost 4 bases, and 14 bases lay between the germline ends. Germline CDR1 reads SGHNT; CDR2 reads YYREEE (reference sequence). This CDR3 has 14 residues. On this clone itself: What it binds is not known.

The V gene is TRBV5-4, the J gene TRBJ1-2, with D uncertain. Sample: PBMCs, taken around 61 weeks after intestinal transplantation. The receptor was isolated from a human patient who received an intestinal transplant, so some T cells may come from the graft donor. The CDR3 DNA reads TGTGCCAGCAGCCCCCCCGGGCGCCGCTATGGCTACACCTTC. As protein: CASSPPGRRYGYTF.